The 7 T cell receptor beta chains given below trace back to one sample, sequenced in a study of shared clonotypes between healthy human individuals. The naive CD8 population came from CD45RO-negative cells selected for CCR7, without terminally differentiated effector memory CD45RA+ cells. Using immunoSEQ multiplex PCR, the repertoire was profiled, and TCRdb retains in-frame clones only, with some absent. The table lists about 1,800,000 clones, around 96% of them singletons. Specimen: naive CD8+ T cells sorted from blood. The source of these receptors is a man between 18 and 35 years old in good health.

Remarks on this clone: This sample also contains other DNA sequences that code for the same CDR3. The CDR3 region has the DNA TGTGCCTGGAGGGGGGAAGGGTACGAGCAGTACTTC. The encoded protein is CAWRGEGYEQYF. V usage is TRBV30 and J usage is TRBJ2-7; either TRBD1 or TRBD2 may supply D (5 bases each). The germline gives CDR1 GTSNPN, CDR2 SVGIG (reference sequence). This CDR3 has 12 amino acids. Trimming pared 3 bases from V and 4 bases from J, leaving 10 bases between. The variable domain in full, with the rest retrieved from reference TRBV30 and TRBJ2-7, is SQTIHQWPATLVQPVGSPLSLECTVEGTSNPNLYWYRQAAGRGLQLLFYSVGIGQISSEVPQNLSASRPQDRQFILSSKKLLLSDSGFYLCAWRGEGYEQYFGPGTRLTVT.

The CDR3 loop is CASSSGPKWPYEQYF. CDR3 DNA: TGTGCCAGCAGCTCCGGACCCAAATGGCCCTACGAGCAGTACTTC. J is TRBJ2-5 and V is TRBV5-6; D gene ambiguous. The J call may be wrong; the DNA end is better matched by TRBJ2-7. CDR1 SGHDT and CDR2 YYEEEE come from the germline V gene. The CDR3 has 15 residues.

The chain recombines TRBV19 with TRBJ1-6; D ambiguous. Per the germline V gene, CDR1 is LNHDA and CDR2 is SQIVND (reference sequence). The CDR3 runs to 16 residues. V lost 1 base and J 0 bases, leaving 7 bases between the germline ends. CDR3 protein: CASSIGEFSYNSPLHF. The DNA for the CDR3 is TGTGCCAGTAGTATAGGGGAGTTCTCCTATAATTCACCCCTCCACTTT.

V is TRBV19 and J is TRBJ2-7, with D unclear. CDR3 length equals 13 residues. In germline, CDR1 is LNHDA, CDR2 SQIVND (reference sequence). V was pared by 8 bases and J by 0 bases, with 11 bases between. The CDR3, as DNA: TGTGCCAGTTCCAATCCATTCTCCTACGAGCAGTACTTC. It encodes CASSNPFSYEQYF.

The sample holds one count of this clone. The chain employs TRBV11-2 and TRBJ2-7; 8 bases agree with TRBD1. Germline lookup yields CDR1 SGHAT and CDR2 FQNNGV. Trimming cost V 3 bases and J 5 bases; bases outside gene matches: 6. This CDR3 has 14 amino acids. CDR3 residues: CASSLMTGVNEQYF. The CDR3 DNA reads TGTGCCAGCAGCTTGATGACAGGGGTCAACGAGCAGTACTTC.

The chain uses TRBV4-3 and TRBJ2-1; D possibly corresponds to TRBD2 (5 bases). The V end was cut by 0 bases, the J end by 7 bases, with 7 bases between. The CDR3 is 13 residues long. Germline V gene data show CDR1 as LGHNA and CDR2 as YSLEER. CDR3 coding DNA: TGCGCCAGCAGCCAAGATATAGCGAATGAGCAGTTCTTC. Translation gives CASSQDIANEQFF.

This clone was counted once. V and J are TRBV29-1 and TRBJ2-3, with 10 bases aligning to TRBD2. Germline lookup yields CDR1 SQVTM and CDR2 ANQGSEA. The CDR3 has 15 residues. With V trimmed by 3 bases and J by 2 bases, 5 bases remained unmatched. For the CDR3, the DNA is TGCAGCGTTGAGCCTAGCGGGGGATCCACAGATACGCAGTATTTT. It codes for CSVEPSGGSTDTQYF.